This T cell receptor beta chain was documented in a study of metastatic and nonmetastatic thyroid tumors. Study-level background: It was across blood and tumor or nodule tissue from malignant and benign thyroid patients that repertoires were compared.

Original analysis: CDR3 was compared across clinicopathological groups, and the resulting differences were used to build a distant-metastasis classifier for papillary thyroid cancer. MiXCR re-clonotyped the PCR reads for TCRdb. The V and J calls follow TCRdb's processing rather than the paper's. The sample lists roughly 24,000 clones, roughly 20% seen once, with 10% to 15% in the top ten. This clone has a count of ten or more. V dropped 3 bases and J dropped 6; count of bases not matched to a gene: 12. The length of the CDR3 is 16 residues. Germline V gene lookup returns CDR1 GTSNPN and CDR2 SVGIG (reference sequence). Every patient was untreated before thyroid surgery.

The chain joins TRBV30 to TRBJ1-5; TRBD1 aligns across 9 bases. This receptor was taken from a male donor with papillary thyroid cancer or a benign thyroid nodule (not recorded which). Some clones in this sample may be carry-over from other donors' samples. Sequencing used blood. CDR3 loop: CAWSRPGQGKGQPQHF. For the CDR3, the DNA is TGTGCCTGGAGCCGTCCGGGACAGGGTAAGGGTCAGCCCCAGCATTTT.